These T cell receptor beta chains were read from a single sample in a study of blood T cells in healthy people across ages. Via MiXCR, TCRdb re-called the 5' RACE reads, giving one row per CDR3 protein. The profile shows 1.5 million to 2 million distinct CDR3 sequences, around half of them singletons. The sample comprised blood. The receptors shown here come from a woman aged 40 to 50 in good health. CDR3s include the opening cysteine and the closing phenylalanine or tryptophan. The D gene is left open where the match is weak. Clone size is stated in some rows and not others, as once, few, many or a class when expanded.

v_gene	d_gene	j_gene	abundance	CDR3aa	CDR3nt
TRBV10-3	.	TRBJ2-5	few	CAIGQDGHVQETQYF	TGTGCCATCGGTCAGGATGGGCATGTCCAAGAGACCCAGTACTTC
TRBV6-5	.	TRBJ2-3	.	CASKNSGPSTDTQYF	TGTGCCAGCAAAAACAGCGGACCAAGCACAGATACGCAGTATTTT
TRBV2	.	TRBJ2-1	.	CASIPSRTHNEQFF	TGTGCCAGCATTCCTAGCCGAACACACAATGAGCAGTTCTTC
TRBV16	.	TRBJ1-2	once	CASSQLTDYGYTF	TGTGCCAGCAGCCAATTAACAGATTATGGCTACACCTTC
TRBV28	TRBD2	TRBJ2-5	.	CASNKAGSRGTQYF	TGTGCCAGCAATAAAGCGGGGTCCCGGGGGACCCAGTACTTC
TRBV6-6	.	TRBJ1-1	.	CASSLGRARGTEAFF	TGTGCCAGCAGTTTGGGCCGCGCCAGAGGGACTGAAGCTTTCTTT
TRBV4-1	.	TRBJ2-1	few	CASSRLTVYEQFF	TGCGCCAGCAGCCGACTCACCGTCTATGAGCAGTTCTTC
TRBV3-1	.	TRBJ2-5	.	CASSQEGSRRGLFQETQYF	TGTGCCAGCAGCCAAGAAGGATCACGGCGGGGGCTATTCCAAGAGACCCAGTACTTC
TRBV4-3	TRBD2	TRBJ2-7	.	CASSQVSGTTEQYF	TGCGCCAGCAGCCAAGTTTCAGGGACTACCGAGCAGTACTTC
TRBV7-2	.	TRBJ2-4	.	CASSLGEGLNIQYF	TGTGCCAGCAGCTTAGGAGAGGGTTTAAACATTCAGTACTTC
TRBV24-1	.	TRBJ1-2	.	CATSDFRAEHGYTF	TGTGCCACCAGTGATTTTAGGGCGGAGCATGGCTACACCTTC
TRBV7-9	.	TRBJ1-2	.	CASSPRTDDYGYTF	TGTGCCAGCAGCCCCAGGACAGACGACTATGGCTACACCTTC
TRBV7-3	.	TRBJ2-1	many	CASSLRDSYNEQFF	TGTGCCAGCAGCTTGCGGGACTCCTACAATGAGCAGTTCTTC